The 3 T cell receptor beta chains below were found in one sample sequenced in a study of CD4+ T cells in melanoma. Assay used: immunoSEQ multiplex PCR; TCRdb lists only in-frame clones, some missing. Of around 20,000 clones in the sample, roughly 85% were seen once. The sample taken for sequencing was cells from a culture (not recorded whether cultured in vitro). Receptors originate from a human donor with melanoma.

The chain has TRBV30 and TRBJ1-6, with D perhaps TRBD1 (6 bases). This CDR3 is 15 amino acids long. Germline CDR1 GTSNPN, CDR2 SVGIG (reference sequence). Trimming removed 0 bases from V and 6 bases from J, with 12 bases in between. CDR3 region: CAWSVLPGANSPLHF. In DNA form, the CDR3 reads TGTGCCTGGAGTGTACTACCGGGGGCTAATTCACCCCTCCACTTT.

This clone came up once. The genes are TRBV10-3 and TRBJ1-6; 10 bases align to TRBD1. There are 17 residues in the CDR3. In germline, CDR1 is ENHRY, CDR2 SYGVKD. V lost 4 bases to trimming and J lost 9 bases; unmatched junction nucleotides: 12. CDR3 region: CAISVTPPTGGGSPLHF. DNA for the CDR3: TGTGCCATCAGTGTAACCCCCCCGACAGGGGGCGGTTCACCCCTCCACTTT.

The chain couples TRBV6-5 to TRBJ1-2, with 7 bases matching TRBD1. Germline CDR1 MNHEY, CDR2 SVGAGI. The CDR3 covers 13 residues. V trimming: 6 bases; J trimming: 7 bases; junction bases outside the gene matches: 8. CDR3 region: CASRNTGVVGYTF. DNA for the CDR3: TGTGCCAGCAGGAACACAGGGGTGGTTGGCTACACCTTC.